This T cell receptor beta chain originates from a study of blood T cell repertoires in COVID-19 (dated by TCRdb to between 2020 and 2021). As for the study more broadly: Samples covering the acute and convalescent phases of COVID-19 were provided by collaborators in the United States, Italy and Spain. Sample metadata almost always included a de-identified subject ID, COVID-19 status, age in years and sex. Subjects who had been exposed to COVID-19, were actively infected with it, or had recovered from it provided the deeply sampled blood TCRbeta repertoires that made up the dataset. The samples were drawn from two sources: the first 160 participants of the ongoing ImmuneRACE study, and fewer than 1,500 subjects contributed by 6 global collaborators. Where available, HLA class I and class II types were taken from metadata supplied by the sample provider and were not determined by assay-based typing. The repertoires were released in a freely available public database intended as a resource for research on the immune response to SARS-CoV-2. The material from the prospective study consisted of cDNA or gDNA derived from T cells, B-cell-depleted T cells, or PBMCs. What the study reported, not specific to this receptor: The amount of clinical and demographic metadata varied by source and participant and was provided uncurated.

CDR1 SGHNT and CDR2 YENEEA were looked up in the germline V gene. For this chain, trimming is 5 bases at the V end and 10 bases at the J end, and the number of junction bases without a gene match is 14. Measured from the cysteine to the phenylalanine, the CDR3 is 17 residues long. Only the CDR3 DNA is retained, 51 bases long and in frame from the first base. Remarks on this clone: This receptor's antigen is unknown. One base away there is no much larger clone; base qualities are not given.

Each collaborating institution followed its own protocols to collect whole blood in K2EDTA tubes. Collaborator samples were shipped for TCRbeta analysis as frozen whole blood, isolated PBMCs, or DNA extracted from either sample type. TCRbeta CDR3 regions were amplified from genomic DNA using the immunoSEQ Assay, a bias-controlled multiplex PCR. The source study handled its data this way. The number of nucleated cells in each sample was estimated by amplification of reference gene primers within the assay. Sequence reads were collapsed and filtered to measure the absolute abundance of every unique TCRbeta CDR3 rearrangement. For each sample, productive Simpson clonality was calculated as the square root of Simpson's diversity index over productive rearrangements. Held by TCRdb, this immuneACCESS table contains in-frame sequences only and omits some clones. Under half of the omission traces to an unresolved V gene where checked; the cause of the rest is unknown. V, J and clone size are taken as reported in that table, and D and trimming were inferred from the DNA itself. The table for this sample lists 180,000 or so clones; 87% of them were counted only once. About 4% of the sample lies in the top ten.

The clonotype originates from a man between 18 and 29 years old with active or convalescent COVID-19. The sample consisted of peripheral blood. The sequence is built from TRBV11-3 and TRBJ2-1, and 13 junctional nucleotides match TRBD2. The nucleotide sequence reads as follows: TGTGCCAGCAGCCCCGGTCTGGGACTAGCGGGACAGGAGGAGCAGTTCTTC. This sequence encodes CASSPGLGLAGQEEQFF.